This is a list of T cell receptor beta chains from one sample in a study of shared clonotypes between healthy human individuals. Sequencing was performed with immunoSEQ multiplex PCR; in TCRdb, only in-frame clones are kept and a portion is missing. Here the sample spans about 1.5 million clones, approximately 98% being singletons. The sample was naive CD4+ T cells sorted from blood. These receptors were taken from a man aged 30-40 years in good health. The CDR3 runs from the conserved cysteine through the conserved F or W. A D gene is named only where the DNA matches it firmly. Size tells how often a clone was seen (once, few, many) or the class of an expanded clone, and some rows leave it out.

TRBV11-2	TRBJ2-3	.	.	TGTGCCAGCAGCTTCAGCCCGGACAGAAGCACAGATACGCAGTATTTT	CASSFSPDRSTDTQYF
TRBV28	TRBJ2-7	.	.	TGTGCCAGCAGGCAGGTAGCTAGGGAGCAGTACTTC	CASRQVAREQYF
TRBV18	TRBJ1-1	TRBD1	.	TGTGCCAGCTCACCAACAGGGGGCACTGAAGCTTTCTTT	CASSPTGGTEAFF
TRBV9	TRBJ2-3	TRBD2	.	TGTGCCAGCAGCGTAGGGGGACTAGCGGAGTTGAATACGCAGTATTTT	CASSVGGLAELNTQYF
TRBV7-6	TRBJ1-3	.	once	TGTGCCAGCAGCCCTTGGGGTTCTGGAAACACCATATATTTT	CASSPWGSGNTIYF
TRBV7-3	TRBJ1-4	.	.	TGTGCCAGCAGCTTGGACAGAGATGAAAAACTGTTTTTT	CASSLDRDEKLFF
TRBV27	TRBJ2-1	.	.	TGTGCCAGCCTCCGAACAGGGACTTACAATGAGCAGTTCTTC	CASLRTGTYNEQFF
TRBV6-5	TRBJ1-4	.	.	TGTGCCAGCAGAAGGTCGAATGAAAAACTGTTTTTT	CASRRSNEKLFF
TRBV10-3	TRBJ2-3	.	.	TGTGCCATCAGTGAGTCGGGGCGCACAGATACGCAGTATTTT	CAISESGRTDTQYF
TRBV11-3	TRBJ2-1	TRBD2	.	TGTGCCAGCAGCTTAGGGGCCGGGACTAGCGGGAACAATGAGCAGTTCTTC	CASSLGAGTSGNNEQFF
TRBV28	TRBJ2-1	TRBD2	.	TGTGCCAGCAGTCCCCGTTTTACTAGCGGGAGTGTGAATGAGCAGTTCTTC	CASSPRFTSGSVNEQFF
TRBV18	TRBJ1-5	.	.	TGTGCCAGCTCACCGACGGTTGGCCAGCCCCAGCATTTT	CASSPTVGQPQHF
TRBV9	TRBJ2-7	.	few	TGTGCCAGCAGCGTAGGAGGAGGGGGCCCGGGGCAGTACTTC	CASSVGGGGPGQYF
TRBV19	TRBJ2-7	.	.	TGTGCCAGTAGTACCGCCGGCGGGCTCGAGCAGTACTTC	CASSTAGGLEQYF
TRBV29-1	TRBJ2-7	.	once	TGCAGCGCCGCCGGGGCCAACTACGAGCAGTACTTC	CSAAGANYEQYF
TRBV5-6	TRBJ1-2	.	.	TGTGCCAGCAGCTTACACAGACAGATGATCGACTATGGCTACACCTTC	CASSLHRQMIDYGYTF
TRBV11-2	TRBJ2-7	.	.	TGTGCCAGCAGCTTAGATCGGGGCAGACTCACCTACGAGCAGTACTTC	CASSLDRGRLTYEQYF
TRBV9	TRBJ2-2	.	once	TGTGCCAGCAGCGTCGACAGGTGGAACTCGAACACCGGGGAGCTGTTTTTT	CASSVDRWNSNTGELFF
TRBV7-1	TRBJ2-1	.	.	TGTGCCAGCAGACTGAAGGGCAATGAGCAGTTCTTC	CASRLKGNEQFF
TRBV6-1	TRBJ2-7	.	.	TGTGCCAGCAGTCCGGGCCCAAACTACGAGCAGTACTTC	CASSPGPNYEQYF
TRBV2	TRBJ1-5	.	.	TGTGCCAGCAGTGAAAAGGTCAGGTTAAATCAGCCCCAGCATTTT	CASSEKVRLNQPQHF
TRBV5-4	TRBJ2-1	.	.	TGTGCCAGCAGCTTGTCAGGGAATATCGATGAGCAGTTCTTC	CASSLSGNIDEQFF
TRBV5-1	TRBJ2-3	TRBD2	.	TGCGCCAGCAGCTCAGCGGGAAGTCAAGATACGCAGTATTTT	CASSSAGSQDTQYF
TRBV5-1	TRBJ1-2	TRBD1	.	TGCGCCAGCAGCTTCGACAGGGGCGACGATGGCTACACCTTC	CASSFDRGDDGYTF
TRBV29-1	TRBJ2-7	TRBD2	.	TGCAGCACCGGACTAGCGGGAGGAAACGAGCAGTACTTC	CSTGLAGGNEQYF
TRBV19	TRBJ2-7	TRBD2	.	TGTGCCAGTAGTATACTAGCGGGGCGCGTCCACGAGCAGTACTTC	CASSILAGRVHEQYF
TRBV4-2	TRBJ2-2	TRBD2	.	TGTGCCAGCAGCCAAGCGGTTTGGCGGGAGGGGAACACCGGGGAGCTGTTTTTT	CASSQAVWREGNTGELFF
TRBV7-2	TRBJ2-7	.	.	TGTGCCAGCAGGGACAGAGCCTCCTACGAGCAGTACTTC	CASRDRASYEQYF
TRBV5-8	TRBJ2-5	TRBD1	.	TGTGCCAGCAGCCCAACGGACAGGCAAGAGACCCAGTACTTC	CASSPTDRQETQYF
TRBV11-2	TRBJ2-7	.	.	TGTGCCAGCAGCAGAGGACAGTTTAACTACGAGCAGTACTTC	CASSRGQFNYEQYF
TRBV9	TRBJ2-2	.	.	TGTGCCAGCAGCGACCAACCCGGGGAGCTGTTTTTT	CASSDQPGELFF
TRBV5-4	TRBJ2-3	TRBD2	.	TGTGCCAGCAGCCACGGGACTAGCGGGAGATGGGGCACAGATACGCAGTATTTT	CASSHGTSGRWGTDTQYF
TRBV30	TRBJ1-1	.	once	TGTGCCTGGACCCTTCTCCGGGGCGATAACACTGAAGCTTTCTTT	CAWTLLRGDNTEAFF
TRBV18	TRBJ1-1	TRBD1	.	TGTGCCAGCTCACCCGTGGGACAGAAGAACACTGAAGCTTTCTTT	CASSPVGQKNTEAFF
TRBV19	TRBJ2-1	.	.	TGTGCCAGTCGGCGGGAATCGTTCAATGAGCAGTTCTTC	CASRRESFNEQFF
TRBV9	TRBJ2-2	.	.	TGTGCCAGCAGCCAGGTCCCCTCCAACACCGGGGAGCTGTTTTTT	CASSQVPSNTGELFF
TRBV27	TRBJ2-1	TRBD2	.	TGTGCCAGCAGTTTATTTGCACTAGCGGGAGACGATGAGCAGTTCTTC	CASSLFALAGDDEQFF
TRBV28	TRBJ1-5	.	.	TGTGCCAGCGACTTGACAGGTAGCAATCAGCCCCAGCATTTT	CASDLTGSNQPQHF
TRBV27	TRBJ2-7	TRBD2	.	TGTGCCAGCAGTTTACAGGGAGGGGAGCAGTACTTC	CASSLQGGEQYF
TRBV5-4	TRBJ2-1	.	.	TGTGCCAGCAGCCCAGGGGCAGGGTGGATACCACTAACTAATGAGCAGTTCTTC	CASSPGAGWIPLTNEQFF
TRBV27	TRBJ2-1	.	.	TGTGCCAGCAGTTTTAGGGTCTACAATGAGCAGTTCTTC	CASSFRVYNEQFF
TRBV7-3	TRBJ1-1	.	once	TGTGCCAGCAGCCCGCGCCCAGGCAGGGAAACTGAAGCTTTCTTT	CASSPRPGRETEAFF
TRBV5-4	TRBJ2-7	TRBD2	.	TGTGCCAGCAGCTTATTCCGGGGGACTACCCTTAAAACCTACGAGCAGTACTTC	CASSLFRGTTLKTYEQYF
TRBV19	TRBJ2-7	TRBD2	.	TGTGCCAGTAGTCACCCGGGACTAGCGAGGGAGCAGTACTTC	CASSHPGLAREQYF
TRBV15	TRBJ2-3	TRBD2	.	TGTGCCACCAGCAGAGCTAGCGGGAGGACAGATACGCAGTATTTT	CATSRASGRTDTQYF
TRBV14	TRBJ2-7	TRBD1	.	TGTGCCAGCAGCCTAGGACAGGGGCGAACCTACGAGCAGTACTTC	CASSLGQGRTYEQYF